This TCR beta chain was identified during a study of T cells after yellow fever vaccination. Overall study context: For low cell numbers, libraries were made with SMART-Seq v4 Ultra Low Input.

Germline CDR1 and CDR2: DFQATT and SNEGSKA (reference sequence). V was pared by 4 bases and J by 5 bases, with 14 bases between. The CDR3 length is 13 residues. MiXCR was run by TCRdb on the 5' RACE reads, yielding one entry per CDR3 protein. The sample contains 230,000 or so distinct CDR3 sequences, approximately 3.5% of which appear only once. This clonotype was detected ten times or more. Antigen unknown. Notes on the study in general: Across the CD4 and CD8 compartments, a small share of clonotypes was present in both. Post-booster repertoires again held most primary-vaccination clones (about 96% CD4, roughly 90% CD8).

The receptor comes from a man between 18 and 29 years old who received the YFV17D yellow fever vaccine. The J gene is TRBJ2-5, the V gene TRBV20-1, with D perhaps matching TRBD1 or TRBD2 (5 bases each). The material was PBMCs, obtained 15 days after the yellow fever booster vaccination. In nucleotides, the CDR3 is TGCAGTGCTATGCACGGGGCCCGGGAGACCCAGTACTTC. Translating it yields CSAMHGARETQYF.